The 30 T cell receptor beta chains below come from one sample, sequenced in a study of OX40 agonist ivuxolimab in advanced cancers. Measured with immunoSEQ multiplex PCR; TCRdb has only the in-frame clones, and not every one. The sample consists of approximately 33,000 clones, 90% to 95% of them appearing once. The material sequenced was CD4+ or CD8+ T cells sorted from blood, taken in a trial of the OX40 agonist ivuxolimab. Receptors originate from an adult with an advanced solid tumor such as melanoma, head and neck, liver or kidney cancer.

The chain uses TRBV5-4 and TRBJ2-2; the match to TRBD1 covers 10 bases. J gave up 7 bases and V 3 bases, and 3 bases lay outside the gene matches. Germline lookup yields CDR1 SGHNT and CDR2 YYREEE (reference sequence). The CDR3 loop spans 14 amino acids. CDR3 amino acids: CASSWGTGVGELFF. The CDR3, as DNA: TGTGCCAGCAGCTGGGGGACAGGGGTCGGGGAGCTGTTTTTT.

The V and J genes are TRBV5-1 and TRBJ2-7; 9 positions agree with TRBD1. Germline values: CDR1 SGHRS, CDR2 YFSETQ. CDR3 length equals 15 residues. With 4 bases clipped from V and 7 bases from J, the junction kept 12 bases outside the gene matches. DNA for the CDR3: TGCGCCAGCAGCCTTACAGGGGGCGCGTCTCCGGAGCAGTACTTC. The encoded protein is CASSLTGGASPEQYF.

The rearrangement uses TRBV5-4 and TRBJ1-1; possibly TRBD1 for D (5 bases). Trimming took 0 bases from V and 0 from J, leaving 6 bases between them. CDR3 length: 14 amino acids. The germline V gene encodes CDR1 SGHNT and CDR2 YYREEE (reference sequence). This chain's CDR3 is CASSLGQMNTEAFF. The DNA of the CDR3 is TGTGCCAGCAGCTTGGGACAGATGAACACTGAAGCTTTCTTT.

This clone was recorded once. The rearrangement joins TRBV14 to TRBJ2-7; 9 bases are shared with TRBD2. The CDR3 loop spans 16 amino acids. The ends lost 2 bases at V and 5 bases at J; junction bases unmatched: 10. The V gene's germline CDR1 is SGHDN and CDR2 FVKESK. As DNA, the CDR3 is TGTGCCAGCAGCCAAATCGTCGCGGGGGGGAGGAACGAGCAGTACTTC. Protein sequence: CASSQIVAGGRNEQYF. Looking up the rest from reference TRBV14 and TRBJ2-7 gives the full variable domain: EAGVTQFPSHSVIEKGQTVTLRCDPISGHDNLYWYRRVMGKEIKFLLHFVKESKQDESGMPNNRFLAERTGGTYSTLKVQPAELEDSGVYFCASSQIVAGGRNEQYFGPGTRLTVT.

The V gene is TRBV18, the J gene TRBJ2-5; TRBD2 matches 9 bases. Germline V lookup: CDR1 KGHSH, CDR2 LQKENI. V gave up 5 bases and J gave up 4 bases; unmatched junction bases: 5. CDR3 length equals 14 residues. The CDR3, as DNA: TGTGCCAGCTCAGAGGGGACTAGCTTAGAGACCCAGTACTTC. Its translation: CASSEGTSLETQYF.

CDR3 nucleotides: TGTGCCAGCAGCTTATCTGCGGGACTAGCGGGAGGAGAGACCCAGTACTTC. Protein product: CASSLSAGLAGGETQYF. This chain joins TRBV7-9 and TRBJ2-5; 15 bases align to TRBD2. Per germline, CDR1 SEHNR and CDR2 FQNEAQ (reference sequence). The CDR3 is made up of 17 amino acids. Trimming removed 2 bases from V and 4 bases from J; junction bases left unmatched: 5.

The genes are TRBV10-1 and TRBJ2-3; 10 bases are a match to TRBD1. Trimming took 2 bases from V and 5 from J; bases not matched to a gene: 7. This CDR3 contains 16 residues. Germline assignment: CDR1 WNHNN and CDR2 SYGVQD (reference sequence). The CDR3 here is CASSEPSGTGEDTQYF. CDR3 bases: TGCGCCAGCAGTGAGCCCTCCGGGACAGGGGAAGATACGCAGTATTTT.

V gene TRBV5-6 combines with J gene TRBJ2-5; the match to TRBD1 covers 7 bases. CDR1 and CDR2 (germline): SGHDT, YYEEEE. The CDR3 is 15 residues long. The V segment lost 2 bases and the J segment 2 bases; nucleotides outside the gene matches: 6. CDR3 sequence: CASSFYGTEQETQYF. For the CDR3, the DNA is TGTGCCAGCAGCTTTTACGGGACAGAACAAGAGACCCAGTACTTC.

The chain carries TRBV9 and TRBJ2-1; D unresolved. Germline CDR1 SGDLS, CDR2 YYNGEE. V dropped 0 bases and J dropped 6 bases, with 10 bases sitting between them. The CDR3 sequence is 14 residues long. CDR3 amino acids: CASSVGTVSNEQFF. In DNA, the CDR3 is TGTGCCAGCAGCGTAGGAACAGTGAGCAATGAGCAGTTCTTC.

The chain recombines TRBV4-1 with TRBJ1-2, with a possible D match to TRBD1 (5 bases). Germline lookup yields CDR1 MGHRA and CDR2 YSYEKL. The CDR3 has 15 residues. Trimming left V 3 bases short and J 5 bases short, with 16 bases between. CDR3 bases: TGCGCCAGCAGCCAGGAACTCCAGGGTGGTTATGGCTACACCTTC. Its translation: CASSQELQGGYGYTF.

The J gene is TRBJ1-3, the V gene TRBV6-6; D is unresolved. Germline V CDR1 and CDR2: MNHNY, SVGAGI (reference sequence). This CDR3 comprises 13 residues. Trimming stripped 0 bases from V and 3 bases from J, with 3 bases between. CDR3 DNA: TGTGCCAGCAGTTACTCGGGTGGAAACACCATATATTTT. It codes for CASSYSGGNTIYF.

The chain links TRBV11-2 to TRBJ2-3; perhaps TRBD2 as D (5 bases). CDR1 and CDR2 (germline): SGHAT, FQNNGV. Trimming pared 2 bases from V and 1 base from J, leaving 7 bases between. This CDR3 spans 14 amino acids. The CDR3: CASSLMRGTDTQYF. CDR3 DNA: TGTGCCAGCAGCTTAATGCGGGGCACAGATACGCAGTATTTT.

The chain recombines TRBV4-2 with TRBJ2-7; a possible D gene is TRBD2 (7 bases). The CDR3 has 16 residues. The V gene lost 0 bases and the J gene lost 2 bases, with 14 bases spanning the gap. The germline V gene has CDR1 LGHNA and CDR2 YNFKEQ. CDR3 bases: TGTGCCAGCAGCCAAGAAGGAGGGGGGGCCACCTACGAGCAGTACTTC. Amino acids: CASSQEGGGATYEQYF.

The chain is built from TRBV7-9 and TRBJ2-7; D may be TRBD2 (5 bases). The V gene's germline CDR1 is SEHNR and CDR2 FQNEAQ (reference sequence). V was clipped by 5 bases and J by 5 bases, with 19 bases between them. The CDR3 length is 15 residues. The CDR3 protein is CASSPPGSSENEQYF. The CDR3 DNA reads as TGTGCCAGCAGCCCGCCGGGGAGCAGTGAGAACGAGCAGTACTTC.

This clone was detected once. This chain uses TRBV5-5 with TRBJ1-1, with D hard to call. Germline CDR1 SGHKS, CDR2 YYEKEE (reference sequence). The CDR3 extends over 13 amino acids. Trimming took off 4 bases at V and 5 bases at J, with 12 bases between the two ends. The DNA for the CDR3 is TGTGCCAGCAGCCTTGCTGGGCTGACTGAAGCTTTCTTT. Translating gives CASSLAGLTEAFF.

The V call is TRBV5-4, the J call TRBJ1-1, with D unclear. The CDR3 is 14 residues long. CDR1 is SGHNT and CDR2 is YYREEE in the germline V gene (reference sequence). With 4 bases removed from V and 6 bases from J, the gap between germline ends came to 16 bases. In DNA, the CDR3 is TGTGCCAGCAGCACTCGGGAGTTAGACCCTGAAGCTTTCTTT. Protein sequence: CASSTRELDPEAFF.

The chain employs TRBV6-4 and TRBJ1-4; no reliable D call. The CDR3 has 12 amino acids. Looked up from germline, CDR1 is MRHNA and CDR2 is SNTAGT. V lost 10 bases and J lost 3, with 9 bases in between. The CDR3, as DNA: TGTGCCAAAAGGTTACCTAATGAAAAACTGTTTTTT. It specifies CAKRLPNEKLFF.

The chain employs TRBV11-2 and TRBJ1-5, with no clear D. This CDR3 contains 17 residues. V lost 0 bases and J lost 1, with 13 bases in between. Germline assignment: CDR1 SGHAT and CDR2 FQNNGV. CDR3 sequence: CASSLDSDILSNQPQHF. The CDR3 DNA sequence: TGTGCCAGCAGCTTAGATTCAGACATCCTCAGCAATCAGCCCCAGCATTTT.

This chain joins TRBV27 and TRBJ1-6; D gene unclear. V lost 8 bases, J lost 4 bases, and 12 bases lay in between. The CDR3 loop spans 14 amino acids. Germline CDR1 MNHEY, CDR2 SMNVEV (reference sequence). CDR3 bases: TGTGCCAGCGCGCTTGAGGGATATAATTCACCCCTCCACTTT. Residues: CASALEGYNSPLHF.

V gene TRBV5-6 combines with J gene TRBJ2-3; D is ambiguous. This CDR3 spans 17 amino acids. The V end was cut by 0 bases, the J end by 0 bases, with 14 bases between. Germline CDR1 reads SGHDT; CDR2 reads YYEEEE. In DNA form, the CDR3 reads TGTGCCAGCAGCTTGGAGATGACGGCACTAAGCACAGATACGCAGTATTTT. Protein sequence: CASSLEMTALSTDTQYF. Filled out from reference TRBV5-6 and TRBJ2-3, the complete variable domain reads DAGVTQSPTHLIKTRGQQVTLRCSPKSGHDTVSWYQQALGQGPQFIFQYYEEEERQRGNFPDRFSGHQFPNYSSELNVNALLLGDSALYLCASSLEMTALSTDTQYFGPGTRLTVL.

The chain is built from TRBV29-1 and TRBJ2-2; weak D call: TRBD2 (5 bases). V lost 0 bases and J lost 5, with 10 bases in between. This CDR3 region has 14 residues. Germline values: CDR1 SQVTM, CDR2 ANQGSEA. The DNA of the CDR3 is TGCAGCGTTGAAGAGCAACCGGGGACCGGGGAGCTGTTTTTT. Translating it yields CSVEEQPGTGELFF.

The chain couples TRBV13 to TRBJ2-5; D unclear. Judging by the DNA end, TRBJ2-7 fits better; the J call may be wrong. CDR1 PRHDT and CDR2 FYEKMQ come from the germline V gene (reference sequence). This CDR3 contains 13 residues. CDR3 region: CASSLPRTNEQYF. The DNA of the CDR3 is TGTGCCAGCAGCTTACCCCGAACCAACGAGCAGTACTTC.

J is TRBJ2-7 and V is TRBV29-1, with 7 bases that match TRBD1. The CDR3 sequence is 13 residues long. CDR1 is SQVTM, CDR2 ANQGSEA, per germline. Trimming at V came to 7 bases and at J to 2 bases, leaving 8 bases not matched to a gene. CDR3 protein: CSGTAGTAYEQYF. The DNA of the CDR3 is TGCAGCGGTACGGCCGGGACAGCCTACGAGCAGTACTTC.

The chain joins TRBV6-5 to TRBJ2-7; D unresolved. Germline loops: CDR1 MNHEY, CDR2 SVGAGI. CDR3 length: 15 residues. V was clipped by 5 bases and J by 0 bases, with 14 bases between them. CDR3 sequence: CASSAPPGPSYEQYF. CDR3 DNA sequence: TGTGCCAGCAGTGCCCCCCCTGGTCCCTCCTACGAGCAGTACTTC.

J is TRBJ1-2 and V is TRBV6-5, with 10 bases aligning to TRBD1. This CDR3 is built from 15 residues. Germline assignment: CDR1 MNHEY and CDR2 SVGAGI. V shed 2 bases and J 6 bases; nucleotides not matched to a gene: 6. In DNA form, the CDR3 reads TGTGCCAGCAGTTACCACCTGACAGGGGGCAATGGCTACACCTTC. Translated, it gives CASSYHLTGGNGYTF.

The chain is built from TRBV30 and TRBJ2-1; no definite D call. The CDR3 spans 12 residues. Trimming removed 0 bases at V and 3 bases at J, with 3 bases between. CDR1 is GTSNPN and CDR2 is SVGIG in the germline V gene (reference sequence). CDR3 amino acids: CAWSVLYNEQFF. The CDR3 nucleotides are TGTGCCTGGAGTGTACTCTACAATGAGCAGTTCTTC.

A remark on this clone: This specimen includes other DNA sequences encoding the same CDR3. The V gene is TRBV9, the J gene TRBJ1-4, with unresolved D. CDR1 and CDR2 from the germline V gene are SGDLS and YYNGEE. The V end was cut by 2 bases, the J end by 4 bases, with 9 bases between. The CDR3 totals 14 residues. This CDR3 is CASSVGGGNEKLFF. Here the CDR3 DNA reads TGTGCCAGCAGCGTCGGCGGAGGTAATGAAAAACTGTTTTTT. Based on the CDR3 plus reference TRBV9 and TRBJ1-4, the full variable domain is DSGVTQTPKHLITATGQRVTLRCSPRSGDLSVYWYQQSLDQGLQFLIQYYNGEERAKGNILERFSAQQFPDLHSELNLSSLELGDSALYFCASSVGGGNEKLFFGSGTQLSVL.

V usage is TRBV30 and J usage is TRBJ2-7, with 11 bases lining up with TRBD1. CDR3 length: 16 amino acids. Germline assignment: CDR1 GTSNPN and CDR2 SVGIG (reference sequence). Losses at the gene ends were 5 bases for V and 6 bases for J; bases not matched to a gene: 15. CDR3: CAWLGTGGQGVFEQYF. For the CDR3, the DNA is TGTGCCTGGCTGGGGACTGGGGGACAGGGGGTTTTCGAGCAGTACTTC. The complete variable domain, with remaining parts taken from reference TRBV30 and TRBJ2-7, reads SQTIHQWPATLVQPVGSPLSLECTVEGTSNPNLYWYRQAAGRGLQLLFYSVGIGQISSEVPQNLSASRPQDRQFILSSKKLLLSDSGFYLCAWLGTGGQGVFEQYFGPGTRLTVT.

This chain connects TRBV19 to TRBJ1-1; 8 nucleotides line up with TRBD1. Germline CDR1 and CDR2: LNHDA and SQIVND (reference sequence). The CDR3 has 14 residues. V trimming: 3 bases; J trimming: 5 bases; junction bases outside the gene matches: 5. CDR3 region: CASSIHGQGTEAFF. The CDR3 coding sequence is TGTGCCAGTAGTATTCATGGACAGGGTACTGAAGCTTTCTTT.

This clone was seen a handful of times. The chain joins TRBV6-5 to TRBJ1-5; 7 bases match TRBD1. Germline V lookup: CDR1 MNHEY, CDR2 SVGAGI. CDR3 length equals 15 residues. J gave up 5 bases and V 0 bases, and 4 bases lay outside the gene matches. CDR3 protein: CASSYSGQLDQPQHF. DNA for the CDR3: TGTGCCAGCAGTTACTCGGGACAGCTGGATCAGCCCCAGCATTTT.